This T cell receptor (beta chain) came from a study of blood T cell repertoires in COVID-19. About the study: Whether acute or convalescent, the COVID-19 samples came from the United States, Italy and Spain. From T cells, B-cell-depleted T cells, or PBMCs came the material, which was cDNA or gDNA.

Clones were read by immunoSEQ multiplex PCR, and TCRdb kept only the in-frame ones, dropping some. The data show some 110,000 clones, roughly 87% seen once. The trim removed 7 bases at V and 7 bases at J, leaving 11 bases unmatched. Germline V gene sequence: CDR1 SGHTA, CDR2 FQGNSA. The CDR3 runs 15 residues. V gene TRBV7-2 combines with J gene TRBJ2-1; TRBD2 agrees at 9 bases. Sequenced: peripheral blood. The origin of this receptor is a human donor in a cohort sampled during active COVID-19. The CDR3 spells CASTWTAGGSNEQFF. DNA for the CDR3: TGTGCCAGCACCTGGACGGCGGGAGGGTCGAATGAGCAGTTCTTC. The whole variable domain, remainder taken from reference TRBV7-2 and TRBJ2-1, is GAGVSQSPSNKVTEKGKDVELRCDPISGHTALYWYRQSLGQGLEFLIYFQGNSAPDKSGLPSDRFSAERTGGSVSTLTIQRTQQEDSAVYLCASTWTAGGSNEQFFGPGTRLTVL.